This T cell receptor beta chain came from a study of blood T cell repertoires in COVID-19. The germline V gene encodes CDR1 LNHDA and CDR2 SQIVND (reference sequence). The length of the CDR3 is 12 residues. V lost 3 bases and J 7 bases, leaving 7 bases between the germline ends. Individuals aged about 18 to 89 years were recruited from 20 to 25 US areas. Original processing notes: Counts of nucleated cells, estimated from reference gene primer amplification, were obtained. TCRdb's table, derived via immunoSEQ multiplex PCR, lists solely in-frame clones and lacks some. V, J and clone size are taken as reported in that table, and D and trimming were inferred from the DNA itself. The table has some 200,000 clones, roughly nine tenths seen once; the top ten hold approximately 8.1%.

This clonotype was obtained from a woman under 30 who had recovered from COVID-19. The source material was PBMCs or T cells enriched from blood (not recorded which). This chain uses TRBV19 with TRBJ1-5, with D possibly matching TRBD1 (5 bases). DNA of the CDR3: TGTGCCAGTAGTATCTCAGGGCAGCCCCAGCATTTT. Protein sequence: CASSISGQPQHF.